A selection of T cell receptor beta chains follows, all from one sample in a study of shared clonotypes between healthy human individuals. TCRdb's copy holds only in-frame clones and misses some; the assay was immunoSEQ multiplex PCR. The sample carries under 200,000 clones, roughly 91% recorded once. What was sequenced was naive CD4+ T cells sorted from blood. These TCRs come from a young woman in good health. Both conserved end residues are part of each CDR3. The order of the fields is clone size, CDR3 length, D gene, J gene, V gene, CDR3 protein, CDR3 DNA. D genes are given only for firm matches. Clone size appears in some rows only: once, few, many, or a class for an expanded clone.

abundance: NA; len: 17; d_gene: TRBD2; j_gene: TRBJ2-2; v_gene: TRBV4-2; CDR3aa: CASSQEDQREYTGELFF; CDR3nt: TGTGCCAGCAGCCAAGAGGACCAGCGGGAATACACCGGGGAGCTGTTTTTT
abundance: once; len: 15; d_gene: TRBD1; j_gene: TRBJ2-7; v_gene: TRBV6-5; CDR3aa: CASSFLGQGTYEQYF; CDR3nt: TGTGCCAGCAGTTTCCTGGGACAGGGAACTTACGAGCAGTACTTC
abundance: NA; len: 16; d_gene: NA; j_gene: TRBJ2-7; v_gene: TRBV15; CDR3aa: CATSRDGTRSSYEQYF; CDR3nt: TGTGCCACCAGCAGAGATGGAACTAGGTCCTCCTACGAGCAGTACTTC
abundance: NA; len: 14; d_gene: NA; j_gene: TRBJ2-7; v_gene: TRBV9; CDR3aa: CASSGTSSSYEQYF; CDR3nt: TGTGCCAGCAGTGGGACGTCTAGCTCCTACGAGCAGTACTTC
abundance: NA; len: 12; d_gene: NA; j_gene: TRBJ2-7; v_gene: TRBV28; CDR3aa: CASSLMETEQYF; CDR3nt: TGTGCCAGCAGTTTAATGGAAACCGAGCAGTACTTC
abundance: NA; len: 15; d_gene: TRBD1; j_gene: TRBJ2-7; v_gene: TRBV27; CDR3aa: CASSSRTGSSYEQYF; CDR3nt: TGTGCCAGCAGTTCCAGGACAGGGAGCTCCTACGAGCAGTACTTC
abundance: NA; len: 12; d_gene: NA; j_gene: TRBJ2-3; v_gene: TRBV9; CDR3aa: CASSPQSPTQYF; CDR3nt: TGTGCCAGCAGCCCCCAAAGTCCTACGCAGTATTTT
abundance: NA; len: 15; d_gene: TRBD1; j_gene: TRBJ1-1; v_gene: TRBV28; CDR3aa: CASSFWTGSNTEAFF; CDR3nt: TGTGCCAGCAGTTTTTGGACAGGGTCGAACACTGAAGCTTTCTTT
abundance: once; len: 14; d_gene: NA; j_gene: TRBJ2-2; v_gene: TRBV7-9; CDR3aa: CANTPPGNTGELFF; CDR3nt: TGTGCCAACACACCCCCCGGGAACACCGGGGAGCTGTTTTTT
abundance: NA; len: 15; d_gene: TRBD1; j_gene: TRBJ1-1; v_gene: TRBV5-4; CDR3aa: CASSLAGTGHTEAFF; CDR3nt: TGTGCCAGCAGCTTGGCCGGGACAGGGCACACTGAAGCTTTCTTT
abundance: NA; len: 14; d_gene: TRBD1; j_gene: TRBJ2-7; v_gene: TRBV27; CDR3aa: CASSKRTGSHEQYF; CDR3nt: TGTGCCAGCAGTAAACGGACAGGGAGCCACGAGCAGTACTTC
abundance: NA; len: 17; d_gene: TRBD1; j_gene: TRBJ2-7; v_gene: TRBV5-5; CDR3aa: CASSLDRGRNPYYEQYF; CDR3nt: TGTGCCAGCAGCTTGGACAGGGGCCGCAATCCCTACTACGAGCAGTACTTC
abundance: NA; len: 13; d_gene: NA; j_gene: TRBJ2-6; v_gene: TRBV19; CDR3aa: CATGVSGANVLTF; CDR3nt: TGTGCCACCGGAGTGTCTGGGGCCAACGTCCTGACTTTC
abundance: NA; len: 13; d_gene: TRBD1; j_gene: TRBJ1-1; v_gene: TRBV13; CDR3aa: CASSSTGGTEAFF; CDR3nt: TGTGCCAGCAGCTCGACAGGGGGCACTGAAGCTTTCTTT
abundance: NA; len: 22; d_gene: NA; j_gene: TRBJ2-7; v_gene: TRBV7-3; CDR3aa: CASSFINGKKDPRGPSSYEQYF; CDR3nt: TGTGCCAGCAGCTTTATTAATGGCAAAAAGGACCCCAGAGGCCCGAGCTCCTACGAGCAGTACTTC
abundance: NA; len: 10; d_gene: TRBD1; j_gene: TRBJ2-1; v_gene: TRBV28; CDR3aa: CATSGQGRFF; CDR3nt: TGTGCCACCTCCGGACAGGGTCGCTTCTTC
abundance: NA; len: 13; d_gene: TRBD2; j_gene: TRBJ2-7; v_gene: TRBV6-5; CDR3aa: CASSPGLAASPYF; CDR3nt: TGTGCCAGCAGTCCCGGACTAGCGGCCTCTCCGTACTTC
abundance: NA; len: 14; d_gene: TRBD2; j_gene: TRBJ2-7; v_gene: TRBV27; CDR3aa: CASSNSGRENEQYF; CDR3nt: TGTGCCAGCAGTAACAGCGGGAGAGAGAACGAGCAGTACTTC
abundance: NA; len: 16; d_gene: NA; j_gene: TRBJ1-6; v_gene: TRBV7-9; CDR3aa: CASREGGSSYNSPLHF; CDR3nt: TGTGCCAGCAGGGAAGGGGGAAGCTCCTATAATTCACCCCTCCACTTT
abundance: NA; len: 12; d_gene: NA; j_gene: TRBJ2-7; v_gene: TRBV28; CDR3aa: CASRGDPREQYF; CDR3nt: TGTGCCAGCAGGGGTGACCCCCGCGAGCAGTACTTC
abundance: NA; len: 15; d_gene: TRBD1; j_gene: TRBJ2-7; v_gene: TRBV5-6; CDR3aa: CASSLVTGGGDEQYF; CDR3nt: TGTGCCAGCAGCTTGGTAACAGGGGGAGGCGACGAGCAGTACTTC
abundance: NA; len: 16; d_gene: TRBD2; j_gene: TRBJ2-7; v_gene: TRBV5-6; CDR3aa: CASSLGGVAGGYEQYF; CDR3nt: TGTGCCAGCAGCTTGGGGGGTGTAGCGGGAGGTTACGAGCAGTACTTC
abundance: once; len: 14; d_gene: TRBD1; j_gene: TRBJ2-7; v_gene: TRBV6-5; CDR3aa: CASSYKWDSYEQYF; CDR3nt: TGTGCCAGCAGTTACAAATGGGACAGCTACGAGCAGTACTTC